The 29 T cell receptor beta chains reported below all come from one sample, sequenced in a study of T cell repertoires in cytomegalovirus infection. In TCRdb, the reads were re-called with MiXCR into one record per CDR3 protein. This table has more than 150,000 distinct CDR3 sequences, roughly 19% appearing once. The specimen sequenced was PBMCs. The receptors were gathered from a human donor in good health (CMV status not recorded). Some clones in this sample may be carry-over from other donors' samples.

For this clonotype: The junction differs from germline at one of its ends, possibly a read error. The rearrangement joins TRBV10-3 to TRBJ2-1; no firm D call. This CDR3 has 13 amino acids. In germline, CDR1 is ENHRY, CDR2 SYGVKD. For the CDR3, the DNA is TGTGCCATCAGTGATTCACAGTACAATGATCAGTTCTTC. It encodes CAISDSQYNDQFF.

This clonotype was recorded at least ten times. The CDR3 here is CASSTRGLSLVKNIQYF. The CDR3 DNA reads as TGTGCCAGCAGCACAAGGGGGCTATCTTTGGTCAAAAACATTCAGTACTTC. The J gene is TRBJ2-4, the V gene TRBV11-2; 7 nucleotides line up with TRBD1. The CDR3 covers 17 residues. CDR1 and CDR2 (germline): SGHAT, FQNNGV. Trimming at V came to 5 bases and at J to 3 bases, leaving 13 bases not matched to a gene. The full variable domain, with the rest looked up from reference TRBV11-2 and TRBJ2-4, is EAGVAQSPRYKIIEKRQSVAFWCNPISGHATLYWYQQILGQGPKLLIQFQNNGVVDDSQLPKDRFSAERLKGVDSTLKIQPAKLEDSAVYLCASSTRGLSLVKNIQYFGAGTRLSVL.

CDR3 sequence reads: CASSGTDSGNTIYF. The CDR3 DNA is TGTGCCAGCAGTGGGACGGACTCTGGAAACACCATATATTTT. The chain has TRBV7-9 and TRBJ1-3, with D possibly being TRBD1 (5 bases). This CDR3 is built from 14 residues. Trimming stripped 6 bases from V and 0 bases from J, with 9 bases between. Per germline, CDR1 SEHNR and CDR2 FQNEAQ (reference sequence).

This clonotype was recorded at least ten times. CDR3 residues: CASSLANRGQPQHF. The CDR3 DNA sequence: TGTGCCAGCAGCTTAGCGAACAGGGGCCAGCCCCAGCATTTT. The rearrangement uses TRBV7-2 and TRBJ1-5; 7 bases map to TRBD1. The CDR3 has 14 amino acids. CDR1 is SGHTA and CDR2 is FQGNSA in the germline V gene. V was pared by 0 bases and J by 7 bases, with 3 bases of the junction left unmatched.

This rearrangement joins TRBV14 to TRBJ2-5; D could derive from TRBD1 or TRBD2 (5 bases each). V lost 3 bases and J 5 bases, leaving 16 bases between the germline ends. This CDR3 region has 15 residues. Germline V gene sequence: CDR1 SGHDN, CDR2 FVKESK. This CDR3 reads CASSHGTTPVETQYF. The CDR3, as DNA: TGTGCCAGCAGCCATGGGACGACCCCAGTGGAGACCCAGTACTTC.

In this sample, this clonotype turned up a few times. The chain combines TRBV28 with TRBJ1-2; D not resolved. Trimming removed 4 bases at V and 4 bases at J, with 13 bases between. This CDR3 region has 14 residues. Looked up from germline, CDR1 is MDHEN and CDR2 is SYDVKM. CDR3: CASSSEARTYGYTF. In DNA form, the CDR3 reads TGTGCCAGCAGTTCGGAAGCTCGTACCTATGGCTACACCTTC.

There are many counts of this clonotype. The chain employs TRBV7-9 and TRBJ1-1, with no clear D. Germline V gene sequence: CDR1 SEHNR, CDR2 FQNEAQ (reference sequence). Trimming left V 3 bases short and J 3 bases short, with 2 bases between. The CDR3 extends over 11 amino acids. CDR3 sequence: CASSFDTEAFF. For the CDR3, the DNA is TGTGCCAGCAGCTTCGACACTGAAGCTTTCTTT.

The rearrangement joins TRBV4-3 to TRBJ2-2, with 11 positions matching TRBD2. J lost 4 bases, V lost 4 bases, and 5 bases had no gene match. CDR3 length equals 16 residues. Germline lookup yields CDR1 LGHNA and CDR2 YSLEER. The CDR3 bases are TGCGCCAGCAGCCCTAGCGGGAGGAGTCCCACCGGGGAGCTGTTTTTT. This translates into CASSPSGRSPTGELFF.

By proportion, this clonotype is medium-sized. The V and J genes are TRBV7-8 and TRBJ2-1; D possibly corresponds to TRBD1 (6 bases). The length of the CDR3 is 15 residues. The germline CDR1 and CDR2 sequences are SGHVS and FQNEAQ. The V gene lost 1 base and the J gene lost 7 bases, with 14 bases spanning the gap. The CDR3 reads CASSLGRGAGNEQFF. The CDR3 DNA reads as TGTGCCAGCAGCTTAGGCAGGGGTGCCGGGAATGAGCAGTTCTTC.

V is TRBV29-1 and J is TRBJ2-4, with D tentatively TRBD1 (5 bases). Germline V lookup: CDR1 SQVTM, CDR2 ANQGSEA. CDR3 length: 15 amino acids. The V end lost 0 bases, the J end lost 1 base, and 10 bases lay between the germline ends. In nucleotides, the CDR3 is TGCAGCGTTGAAGATTACAGGATTGCCAAAAACATTCAGTACTTC. Its translation is CSVEDYRIAKNIQYF.

This chain links TRBV11-2 with TRBJ1-2, with 9 bases fitting TRBD1. The ends lost 5 bases at V and 4 bases at J; junction bases unmatched: 8. Germline V gene data show CDR1 as SGHAT and CDR2 as FQNNGV. The CDR3 runs 15 residues. The CDR3: CASSTDRGEFYGYTF. The DNA of the CDR3 is TGTGCCAGCAGCACTGACAGGGGGGAATTCTATGGCTACACCTTC.

J is TRBJ2-2 and V is TRBV5-5, with 11 positions matching TRBD2. The CDR3 runs 16 residues. V dropped 6 bases and J dropped 4; count of bases not matched to a gene: 8. Germline V gene sequence: CDR1 SGHKS, CDR2 YYEKEE (reference sequence). CDR3 in amino acids: CASTTTSGTITGELFF. CDR3 DNA: TGTGCCAGCACCACGACTAGCGGGACGATCACCGGGGAGCTGTTTTTT.

This sequence joins TRBV2 and TRBJ2-5; D uncertain. The CDR3 has 16 residues. Germline lookup yields CDR1 SNHLY and CDR2 FYNNEI. V lost 1 base and J 2 bases, leaving 14 bases between the germline ends. CDR3 sequence (DNA): TGTGCCAGCAGTGAAGGGCTTGCCAACCTACAAGAGACCCAGTACTTC. Its translation: CASSEGLANLQETQYF.

This clonotype has ten or more counts. The rearrangement links TRBV7-2 to TRBJ2-1; possibly TRBD1 or TRBD2 for D (5 bases each). CDR3 length: 16 residues. Deletions cut 1 base from V and 5 bases from J, with 15 bases between. Germline V gene data show CDR1 as SGHTA and CDR2 as FQGNSA. For the CDR3, the DNA is TGTGCCAGCAGCTTAGAAGGGACGAACGTAAACAATGAGCAGTTCTTC. Translating it yields CASSLEGTNVNNEQFF.

This clonotype occurred many times. The V call is TRBV7-2, the J call TRBJ2-7; D remains ambiguous. V gave up 0 bases and J gave up 0 bases, with 6 bases separating them. This CDR3 is built from 14 residues. Germline V gives CDR1 SGHTA, CDR2 FQGNSA. CDR3 DNA sequence: TGTGCCAGCAGCTTAGCGAAGGGCTCCTACGAGCAGTACTTC. This translates into CASSLAKGSYEQYF. Full variable domain (outside the CDR3, taken from reference TRBV7-2 and TRBJ2-7): GAGVSQSPSNKVTEKGKDVELRCDPISGHTALYWYRQSLGQGLEFLIYFQGNSAPDKSGLPSDRFSAERTGGSVSTLTIQRTQQEDSAVYLCASSLAKGSYEQYFGPGTRLTVT.

The sample holds one count of this clonotype. J is TRBJ2-6 and V is TRBV19; D is ambiguous. Between the trimmed V and J ends, which lost 3 bases and 0 bases, there was a span of 9 bases. CDR3 length: 16 amino acids. Germline V lookup: CDR1 LNHDA, CDR2 SQIVND (reference sequence). The CDR3 bases are TGTGCCAGTAGTATTAGACACCTCTCTGGGGCCAACGTCCTGACTTTC. Translation gives CASSIRHLSGANVLTF.

This clonotype showed up many times. The gene calls are TRBV6-1 and TRBJ2-7; 7 bases are a match to TRBD1. CDR3 length: 15 residues. Germline V gene sequence: CDR1 MNHNS, CDR2 SASEGT. After removal of 5 bases from V and 2 bases from J, the junction contained 9 bases not matched to a gene. CDR3 DNA sequence: TGTGCCAGCAGTCTCCCGGGACAGCTAACCTACGAGCAGTACTTC. It yields the protein CASSLPGQLTYEQYF.

This chain connects TRBV28 to TRBJ1-5, with D perhaps TRBD1 (6 bases). Germline-derived CDR1 and CDR2 are MDHEN and SYDVKM. This CDR3 is 15 amino acids long. Trimming removed 3 bases from V and 2 bases from J, with 11 bases in between. The CDR3 spells CASSFRGTGNQPQHF. In nucleotides, the CDR3 is TGTGCCAGCAGTTTCAGGGGAACCGGCAATCAGCCCCAGCATTTT.

Many counts were recorded for this clonotype. The rearrangement joins TRBV6-2 or TRBV6-3 to TRBJ1-1; 7 bases agree with TRBD1. CDR1 and CDR2 (germline): MNHEY, SVGEGT. This CDR3 is 15 amino acids long. V dropped 2 bases and J dropped 4; count of bases not matched to a gene: 7. The DNA of the CDR3 is TGTGCCAGCAGTTACGTCCGACAGGGAAGCACTGAAGCTTTCTTT. This codes for CASSYVRQGSTEAFF.

V and J are TRBV4-3 and TRBJ2-2; maybe TRBD2 (5 bases). V lost 2 bases and J lost 2, with 12 bases in between. Germline V lookup: CDR1 LGHNA, CDR2 YSLEER. This CDR3 is 16 amino acids long. The CDR3 DNA is TGCGCCAGCAGCCAATTTTGGGAGACTAACACCGGGGAGCTGTTTTTT. Translating it yields CASSQFWETNTGELFF.

This clonotype was counted ten times or more. The V and J genes are TRBV7-2 and TRBJ2-3; 11 bases line up with TRBD2. This CDR3 region has 15 residues. The J segment lost 8 bases and the V segment lost 2 bases, leaving 6 bases of the junction unmatched. Germline V CDR1 and CDR2: SGHTA, FQGNSA. The CDR3 DNA follows: TGTGCCAGCAGCTTAAGCCCTACTAGCGGGAGTACGCAGTATTTT. This gives the protein CASSLSPTSGSTQYF.

This clonotype showed up many times. The chain carries TRBV7-6 and TRBJ2-5; maybe TRBD2 (6 bases). The CDR3 has 15 amino acids. Germline V gene sequence: CDR1 SGHVS, CDR2 FNYEAQ. Trimming left V 7 bases short and J 4 bases short, with 19 bases between. This CDR3 is CASTPTSGTRETQYF. As DNA, the CDR3 is TGTGCCAGCACCCCAACTTCGGGGACTCGAGAGACCCAGTACTTC.

The rearrangement joins TRBV19 to TRBJ1-6; TRBD1 matches at 7 bases. The CDR3 is 15 residues long. CDR1 is LNHDA and CDR2 is SQIVND in the germline V gene (reference sequence). J lost 9 bases, V lost 5 bases, and 10 bases had no gene match. CDR3 protein: CASSVRQGVSSPLHF. The CDR3 bases are TGTGCCAGTAGTGTCCGACAGGGTGTCAGTTCACCCCTCCACTTT.

The gene calls are TRBV18 and TRBJ2-4; D is undetermined. The CDR3 length is 14 residues. V lost 1 base and J 7 bases, leaving 11 bases between the germline ends. Germline CDR1 is KGHSH and CDR2 is LQKENI. The CDR3 DNA reads as TGTGCCAGCTCACCACAAACTATCCCGAACATTCAGTACTTC. Translated: CASSPQTIPNIQYF. Combining the CDR3 with reference TRBV18 and TRBJ2-4 gives the whole variable domain NAGVMQNPRHLVRRRGQEARLRCSPMKGHSHVYWYRQLPEEGLKFMVYLQKENIIDESGMPKERFSAEFPKEGPSILRIQQVVRGDSAAYFCASSPQTIPNIQYFGAGTRLSVL.

V usage is TRBV15 and J usage is TRBJ2-7; possible D gene TRBD1, 5 bases. The ends were cut back, 4 bases at V and 4 bases at J, with 20 bases in the middle. The CDR3 covers 16 residues. Germline-derived CDR1 and CDR2 are LNHNV and YYDKDF (reference sequence). CDR3: CATSNPNGWGGYEQYF. CDR3 in DNA: TGTGCCACCAGCAACCCGAACGGGTGGGGCGGATACGAGCAGTACTTC.

This clonotype came up a few times. The chain joins TRBV28 to TRBJ2-7; 7 positions agree with TRBD1. The V gene's germline CDR1 is MDHEN and CDR2 SYDVKM. Losses at the gene ends were 5 bases for V and 0 bases for J; bases not matched to a gene: 16. CDR3 length: 18 amino acids. DNA for the CDR3: TGTGCCAGCAGTCCGACTTTCTCCGGGACAGAGAGCTCCTACGAGCAGTACTTC. Translated: CASSPTFSGTESSYEQYF. Supplemented by reference TRBV28 and TRBJ2-7, the full variable domain reads DVKVTQSSRYLVKRTGEKVFLECVQDMDHENMFWYRQDPGLGLRLIYFSYDVKMKEKGDIPEGYSVSREKKERFSLILESASTNQTSMYLCASSPTFSGTESSYEQYFGPGTRLTVT.

The sample holds a few counts of this clonotype. The J gene is TRBJ2-7, the V gene TRBV7-9, with TRBD1 identical over 12 bases. Germline CDR1 is SEHNR and CDR2 is FQNEAQ (reference sequence). This CDR3 spans 14 amino acids. J lost 7 bases, V lost 5 bases, and 6 bases had no gene match. CDR3 sequence reads: CASSRGTGGREQYF. CDR3 bases: TGTGCCAGCAGCCGCGGGACAGGGGGCCGGGAGCAGTACTTC.

The chain uses TRBV20-1 and TRBJ1-1; weak D call: TRBD1 (5 bases). Trimming removed 5 bases from V and 6 bases from J, with 19 bases in between. CDR3 length equals 14 residues. Germline V gene sequence: CDR1 DFQATT, CDR2 SNEGSKA (reference sequence). CDR3 region: CSASPRRAGAEAFF. The CDR3 nucleotides read TGCAGTGCTTCTCCAAGGCGGGCGGGGGCTGAAGCTTTCTTT.

This clonotype was detected ten times or more. V usage is TRBV7-6 and J usage is TRBJ2-3; D ambiguous. Trimming stripped 5 bases from V and 4 bases from J, with 7 bases between. The CDR3 length is 12 residues. Germline V CDR1 and CDR2: SGHVS, FNYEAQ. The CDR3 nucleotides read TGTGCCAGCAGCGATAGCTCAGATACGCAGTATTTT. It specifies CASSDSSDTQYF.